This is a list of T cell receptor beta chains from one sample in a study of beta chain features in type 1 diabetes. Assay: immunoSEQ multiplex PCR; the TCRdb copy retains only in-frame clones and omits some. The repertoire consists of about 270,000 clones, with roughly an eighth occurring once and the leading ten covering more than 0.015%. Sequencing input: naive CD4+ T cells from blood. Receptors were obtained from a man aged 25 to 40 with type 1 diabetes. CDR3s include the opening cysteine and the closing phenylalanine or tryptophan. The D gene is left open where the match is weak. A row's size may be missing; if present it is once, few, many or a size class.

TRBJ2-5,TRBV27,TRBD2,few,CASIRTSGRPETQYF
TRBJ2-1,TRBV9,TRBD2,few,CASSPREGLVEQFF
TRBJ2-5,TRBV28,-,few,CASKGEGRETQYF
TRBJ1-5,TRBV7-9,-,-,CASSLAEEPQHF
TRBJ2-1,TRBV5-1,-,-,CASSLTGYEQFF
TRBJ2-7,TRBV10-3,TRBD2,-,CAIGLEVYYEQYF
TRBJ1-1,TRBV15,-,few,CATSPWEGGTEAFF
TRBJ2-2,TRBV7-9,TRBD1,few,CASSLRTGRGTGELFF
TRBJ2-7,TRBV4-3,TRBD1,-,CASSQAQGAYEQYF
TRBJ1-1,TRBV2,-,-,CASSSRGLMNTEAFF
TRBJ2-3,TRBV19,TRBD1,-,CASRTGGRGTDTQYF
TRBJ2-3,TRBV27,-,-,CASSLFQGGSSTDTQYF
TRBJ2-1,TRBV7-6,TRBD1,few,CASSLGPGRDRGTTEQFF
TRBJ2-7,TRBV6-5,-,-,CASSYRRDGEQYF
TRBJ1-3,TRBV4-1,-,few,CASSQDSMRHSGNTIYF
TRBJ1-2,TRBV5-1,-,few,CASRSGGGLGYTF
TRBJ2-3,TRBV28,TRBD2,few,CASGLGVTDTQYF
TRBJ1-2,TRBV18,TRBD1,-,CASSPSGGRGYTF
TRBJ2-5,TRBV19,TRBD2,-,CASSISSGIRETQYF
TRBJ1-4,TRBV2,TRBD1,-,CASSEVQGVGKLFF
TRBJ2-7,TRBV6-6,-,-,CASRRNREGETEQYF
TRBJ2-1,TRBV14,TRBD1,few,CASSRTGFYSYNEQFF
TRBJ2-7,TRBV5-4,-,once,CASSSYYEQYF
TRBJ2-3,TRBV29-1,-,few,CSGGLYKRTRGSDTQYF
TRBJ1-2,TRBV6-5,-,-,CASNDRASIDGYTF
TRBJ2-1,TRBV19,TRBD2,-,CASSRLAGGSDEQFF